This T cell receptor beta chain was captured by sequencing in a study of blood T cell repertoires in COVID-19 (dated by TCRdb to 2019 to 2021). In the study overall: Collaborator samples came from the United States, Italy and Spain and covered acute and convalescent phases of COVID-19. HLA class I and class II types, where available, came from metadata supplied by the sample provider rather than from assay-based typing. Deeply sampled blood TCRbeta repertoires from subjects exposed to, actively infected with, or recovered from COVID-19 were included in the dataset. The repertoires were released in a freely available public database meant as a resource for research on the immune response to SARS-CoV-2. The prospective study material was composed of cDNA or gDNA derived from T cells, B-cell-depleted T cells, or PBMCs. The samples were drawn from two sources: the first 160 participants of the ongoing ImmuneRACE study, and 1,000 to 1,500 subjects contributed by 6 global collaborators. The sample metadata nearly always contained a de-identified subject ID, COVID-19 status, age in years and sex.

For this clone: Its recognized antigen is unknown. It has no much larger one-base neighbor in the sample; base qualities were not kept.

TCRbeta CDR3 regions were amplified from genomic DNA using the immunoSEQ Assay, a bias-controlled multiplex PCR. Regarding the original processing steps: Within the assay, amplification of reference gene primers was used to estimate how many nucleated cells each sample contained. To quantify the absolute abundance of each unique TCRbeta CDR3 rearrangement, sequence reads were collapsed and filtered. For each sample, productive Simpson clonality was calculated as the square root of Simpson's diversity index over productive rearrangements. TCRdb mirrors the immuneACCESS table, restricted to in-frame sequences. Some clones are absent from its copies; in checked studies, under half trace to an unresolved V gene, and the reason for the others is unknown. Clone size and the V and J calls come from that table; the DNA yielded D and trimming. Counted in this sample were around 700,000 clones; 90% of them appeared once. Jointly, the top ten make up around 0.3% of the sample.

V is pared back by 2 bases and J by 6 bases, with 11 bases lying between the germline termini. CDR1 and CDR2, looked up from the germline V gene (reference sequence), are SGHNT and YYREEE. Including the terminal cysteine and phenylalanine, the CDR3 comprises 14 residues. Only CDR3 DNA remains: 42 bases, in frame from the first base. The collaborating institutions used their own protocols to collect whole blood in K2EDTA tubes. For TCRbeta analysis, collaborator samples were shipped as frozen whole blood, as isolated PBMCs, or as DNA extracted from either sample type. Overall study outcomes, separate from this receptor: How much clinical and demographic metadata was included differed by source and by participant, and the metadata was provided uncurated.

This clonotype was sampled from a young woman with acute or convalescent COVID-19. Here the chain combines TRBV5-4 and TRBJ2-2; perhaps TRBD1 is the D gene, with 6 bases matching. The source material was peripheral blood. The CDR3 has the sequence CASSFFSGAGELFF. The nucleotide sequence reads TGTGCCAGCAGCTTTTTTTCAGGGGCCGGGGAGCTGTTTTTT. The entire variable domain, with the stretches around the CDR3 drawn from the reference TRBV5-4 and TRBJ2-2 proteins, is ETGVTQSPTHLIKTRGQQVTLRCSSQSGHNTVSWYQQALGQGPQFIFQYYREEENGRGNFPPRFSGLQFPNYSSELNVNALELDDSALYLCASSFFSGAGELFFGEGSRLTVL.